The rows below give T cell receptor beta chains drawn from one sample of a study of PD-1 blockade in classical Hodgkin lymphoma. Only in-frame clones appear in the TCRdb table, and some are missing; sequencing was by immunoSEQ multiplex PCR. The table has around 13,000 clones, 80% to 90% seen once. This specimen was peripheral blood mononuclear cells (PBMCs), taken before the fourth cycle of nivolumab. Receptors originate from a human donor with classical Hodgkin lymphoma. Both conserved end residues are part of each CDR3. The D gene is left open where the match is weak. Size is stated for part of the rows, as once, few or many counts, or as a class when the clone is expanded.

>TRBJ2-7|few|TRBV14|TRBD2
CASSQGGLAGYYEQYF
TGTGCCAGCAGCCAAGGGGGACTAGCGGGGTACTACGAGCAGTACTTC
>TRBJ2-3|-|TRBV29-1|-
CSVEGEPGSTDTQYF
TGCAGCGTTGAAGGAGAGCCGGGGTCCACAGATACGCAGTATTTT
>TRBJ2-5|-|TRBV28|-
CASSFGETQYF
TGTGCCAGCAGTTTCGGAGAGACCCAGTACTTC
>TRBJ2-1|-|TRBV7-2|-
CASSANAFQGEQFF
TGTGCCAGCAGCGCAAACGCCTTCCAAGGGGAGCAGTTCTTC
>TRBJ2-5|-|TRBV10-3|TRBD1
CAISESTRTGVRETQYF
TGTGCCATCAGTGAGTCGACGCGGACAGGGGTCCGAGAGACCCAGTACTTC
>TRBJ2-7|few|TRBV6-5|-
CASKRDPSSYEQYF
TGTGCCTCAAAGAGGGATCCGAGCTCCTACGAGCAGTACTTC
>TRBJ1-6|-|TRBV21-1|-
CASSNRDLSSYNSPLHF
TGTGCCAGCAGCAACAGGGACCTGAGCTCCTATAATTCACCCCTCCACTTT
>TRBJ2-5|-|TRBV27|TRBD2
CASSLSSGGAAQYF
TGTGCCAGCAGTTTATCTAGCGGGGGGGCGGCCCAGTACTTC
>TRBJ2-1|-|TRBV7-3|-
CASSETGLLYNEQFF
TGTGCCAGCAGCGAGACAGGTTTGCTCTACAATGAGCAGTTCTTC
>TRBJ1-5|-|TRBV6-6|-
CASSLHGNQPQHF
TGTGCCAGCAGTTTACACGGCAATCAGCCCCAGCATTTT
>TRBJ1-2|-|TRBV15|-
CATSRGRLVNYGYTF
TGTGCCACCAGCAGAGGGCGACTAGTTAACTATGGCTACACCTTC
>TRBJ2-3|-|TRBV11-2|TRBD1
CASSWDRRTDTQYF
TGTGCCAGCAGCTGGGACAGACGCACAGATACGCAGTATTTT
>TRBJ2-5|-|TRBV4-3|TRBD2
CASSQDWASGGQETQYF
TGCGCCAGCAGCCAAGATTGGGCTAGCGGGGGCCAAGAGACCCAGTACTTC
>TRBJ2-1|-|TRBV7-2|-
CASSLRSSYNEQFF
TGTGCCAGCAGCCTACGCAGTTCCTACAATGAGCAGTTCTTC
>TRBJ2-3|-|TRBV5-1|TRBD1
CASSWGQGTPTDTQYF
TGCGCCAGCAGCTGGGGACAGGGTACCCCCACAGATACGCAGTATTTT
>TRBJ1-2|-|TRBV4-2|-
CASSQGTGPSYGYTF
TGTGCCAGCAGCCAGGGCACAGGGCCGAGCTATGGCTACACCTTC
>TRBJ1-1|-|TRBV28|-
CASSPLGRRDTEAFF
TGTGCCAGCAGTCCACTGGGGAGGAGGGACACTGAAGCTTTCTTT